Listed below are T cell receptor beta chains from one sample, sequenced in a study of cytomegalovirus exposure and HLA in healthy donors. Method: immunoSEQ multiplex PCR; TCRdb's copy keeps in-frame clones and lacks some. This sample contains 80,000 or so clones. The material sequenced was PBMCs. The receptors were gathered from a man between 45 and 60 years old in good health and CMV-seropositive. Both conserved end residues are trimmed from each CDR3. The D gene is left open where the match is weak.

J: TRBJ1-4; V: TRBV11-2; D: .; CDR3: ASSLDARGEKLF
J: TRBJ1-4; V: TRBV7-2; D: .; CDR3: ASSPREGGEKLF
J: TRBJ2-5; V: TRBV11-1; D: .; CDR3: ASPPAGETQY
J: TRBJ1-2; V: TRBV5-1; D: .; CDR3: ASSHPTGLGYT
J: TRBJ1-1; V: TRBV19; D: TRBD1; CDR3: ASRGGTGSPNTEAF
J: TRBJ1-2; V: TRBV2; D: TRBD1; CDR3: ASKSGTGGDNGYT
J: TRBJ2-5; V: TRBV14; D: TRBD1; CDR3: ASSQMVTGGAETQY
J: TRBJ1-4; V: TRBV6-1; D: TRBD1; CDR3: ASTRGTGGNEKLF
J: TRBJ2-7; V: TRBV28; D: .; CDR3: ASSFQRVGGHEQY
J: TRBJ1-1; V: TRBV30; D: TRBD1; CDR3: AWSTGQGNTEAF
J: TRBJ1-1; V: TRBV4-2; D: TRBD1; CDR3: ASSQDRGQDEAF
J: TRBJ2-7; V: TRBV28; D: .; CDR3: ASSLSTDEQY
J: TRBJ2-7; V: TRBV19; D: .; CDR3: ASSIDWRLSYEQY
J: TRBJ2-5; V: TRBV7-8; D: TRBD2; CDR3: ASSPGVAGGQETQY
J: TRBJ1-2; V: TRBV7-9; D: .; CDR3: ASSLVGEDGYT
J: TRBJ1-1; V: TRBV19; D: TRBD1; CDR3: ASSGQGNQAF
J: TRBJ2-1; V: TRBV5-4; D: .; CDR3: ASSLVWGTGDNEQF
J: TRBJ1-1; V: TRBV7-3; D: .; CDR3: ASSRRGNTEAF
J: TRBJ1-1; V: TRBV2; D: .; CDR3: ASSQTGTVNTEAF
J: TRBJ1-1; V: TRBV30; D: TRBD1; CDR3: AWSLTGDTEAF
J: TRBJ2-5; V: TRBV5-1; D: TRBD1; CDR3: ASSLWVTGGVQY
J: TRBJ1-1; V: TRBV4-1; D: .; CDR3: ASSQPGAYEAF
J: TRBJ1-5; V: TRBV5-8; D: .; CDR3: ASSLTRRGQPQH
J: TRBJ1-2; V: TRBV27; D: .; CDR3: ATGGHSYGYT
J: TRBJ1-2; V: TRBV5-6; D: TRBD1; CDR3: ASSPGQAGGYGYT
J: TRBJ2-3; V: TRBV5-3; D: TRBD1; CDR3: ARSKPRDRGRSVNTDTQY
J: TRBJ1-5; V: TRBV19; D: .; CDR3: ASSIQGNRQPQH
J: TRBJ1-5; V: TRBV2; D: TRBD1; CDR3: ASSEAGQGAQPQH
J: TRBJ2-5; V: TRBV4-1; D: TRBD2; CDR3: ASRATSGDRPETQY
J: TRBJ1-1; V: TRBV5-8; D: .; CDR3: ASTSRFLTEAF
J: TRBJ1-1; V: TRBV4-1; D: .; CDR3: ASSQEPYAGATEAF
J: TRBJ2-2; V: TRBV5-1; D: TRBD2; CDR3: ASSLEASGSTGELF
J: TRBJ2-1; V: TRBV2; D: .; CDR3: ASSDEREGRNEQF
J: TRBJ1-1; V: TRBV2; D: .; CDR3: ASYMRGGDTEAF
J: TRBJ2-2; V: TRBV7-2; D: TRBD1; CDR3: ASSWDRSNTGELF
J: TRBJ2-1; V: TRBV6-1; D: .; CDR3: ASSEYQGVSAIQNEQF
J: TRBJ1-3; V: TRBV5-1; D: .; CDR3: ASSSSTGSGNTIY
J: TRBJ2-1; V: TRBV9; D: .; CDR3: ASSVGATEQF
J: TRBJ2-7; V: TRBV28; D: TRBD1; CDR3: ASSLGAGGPYEQY
J: TRBJ2-2; V: TRBV30; D: TRBD1; CDR3: AWITGGTGELF
J: TRBJ1-2; V: TRBV4-1; D: .; CDR3: ASSQEKGAPLNYGYT